A selection of T cell receptor beta chains follows, all from one sample in a study of CD8 T cells in ankylosing spondylitis. From the 5' RACE reads, TCRdb called clonotypes with MiXCR, one entry per CDR3 protein. The data show over 700,000 distinct CDR3 sequences, around a fifth seen once. Sequencing was performed on blood, either unsorted or a sorted T cell fraction (not recorded which). These receptors were taken from a male donor with ankylosing spondylitis. CDR3s include the opening cysteine and the closing phenylalanine or tryptophan. The order of the fields is V gene, clone size, D gene, J gene, CDR3 protein, CDR3 DNA. A D gene is named only where the DNA matches it firmly. Only part of the rows carry a size: once, few, many, or a class if the clone is expanded.

TRBV20-1	-	-	TRBJ2-7	CSARDRVGGRSYEQYF	TGCAGTGCTAGAGATCGGGTCGGGGGCCGCTCCTACGAGCAGTACTTC
TRBV12-3/TRBV12-4	few	TRBD1	TRBJ1-6	CASSLRQGYNSPLHF	TGTGCCAGCAGTCTCCGACAGGGCTATAATTCACCCCTCCACTTT
TRBV6-5	few	-	TRBJ1-5	CASSRSGPQGNQPQHF	TGTGCCAGCAGTCGCTCGGGACCACAGGGCAATCAGCCCCAGCATTTT
TRBV11-2	few	TRBD2	TRBJ2-5	CASSLGLAVQSQYF	TGTGCCAGCAGCTTAGGGCTAGCGGTCCAGTCCCAGTACTTC
TRBV6-1	-	TRBD2	TRBJ2-7	CASSPSGSDAYEQYF	TGTGCCAGCAGCCCCAGCGGGAGTGACGCCTACGAGCAGTACTTC
TRBV9	few	TRBD2	TRBJ2-5	CASSGSLAGDGETQYF	TGTGCCAGCAGCGGATCACTAGCGGGAGACGGGGAGACCCAGTACTTC
TRBV12-3/TRBV12-4	few	-	TRBJ2-1	CASSPSLLILEQFF	TGTGCCAGCAGTCCATCACTCCTCATACTTGAGCAGTTCTTC
TRBV7-9	-	-	TRBJ1-1	CASSLERGDWNTEAFF	TGTGCCAGCAGCTTAGAAAGGGGGGATTGGAACACTGAAGCTTTCTTT
TRBV2	-	-	TRBJ2-7	CASNEAPYEQYF	TGTGCCAGCAACGAGGCGCCCTACGAGCAGTACTTC
TRBV20-1	few	-	TRBJ2-1	CSALRTVGEQFF	TGCAGTGCCCTAAGGACCGTGGGCGAGCAGTTCTTC
TRBV6-5	-	TRBD2	TRBJ2-1	CASSYSGLAGSYNEQFF	TGTGCCAGCAGTTACTCGGGACTAGCGGGCTCCTACAATGAGCAGTTCTTC
TRBV11-2	many	-	TRBJ2-3	CASSLGGLSDTQYF	TGTGCCAGCAGCCTGGGCGGGCTGTCGGATACGCAGTATTTT
TRBV4-3	-	TRBD1	TRBJ2-7	CASSQERYTGGEQYF	TGCGCCAGCAGCCAGGAGAGGTACACAGGGGGAGAGCAGTACTTC
TRBV20-1	-	-	TRBJ2-7	CSAPDFQAGASYEQYF	TGCAGTGCTCCAGACTTCCAGGCGGGGGCCTCCTACGAGCAGTACTTC